This T cell receptor beta chain was obtained from a study of T cells in Graves' hyperthyroidism and ophthalmopathy. Diagnoses used clinical symptoms, serum thyroxine and TRAb, thyroid ultrasound and orbital computed tomography. Using RNA transcripts as the source, TCR beta CDR3 regions were amplified. The HTBI primer set drove a first-round RT-PCR of the TCR CDR3. From the multiplex PCR reads, TCRdb called clonotypes with MiXCR, one entry per CDR3 protein. The sample carries roughly 500,000 distinct CDR3 sequences, 40% to 55% recorded once. Study observations and caveats: For ophthalmopathy, model prediction preceded onset by a median approximately 6 months. Blood also held most thyroid clonotypes expanded beyond 0.001. Stable hyperthyroidism and ophthalmopathy were separated using 13 V-J signatures.

Germline V gives CDR1 SGHKS, CDR2 YYEKEE (reference sequence). This CDR3 is 16 amino acids long. The J segment lost 1 base and the V segment lost 4 bases, leaving 8 bases of the junction unmatched. With respect to this clonotype: What it binds is unknown.

The sequenced sample consisted of peripheral blood or thyroid tissue (not recorded which). The TCR sequence derives from an adult woman with Graves' disease, either hyperthyroidism or ophthalmopathy (not recorded which). J is TRBJ2-7 and V is TRBV5-5; TRBD1 agrees at 10 bases. The CDR3 DNA sequence: TGTGCCAGCAGCGTCCGACAGGGGGCAGGGTCCTACGAGCAGTACTTC. Its translation: CASSVRQGAGSYEQYF. The full variable domain, in which reference TRBV5-5 and TRBJ2-7 provide the parts outside the CDR3, is DAGVTQSPTHLIKTRGQQVTLRCSPISGHKSVSWYQQVLGQGPQFIFQYYEKEERGRGNFPDRFSARQFPNYSSELNVNALLLGDSALYLCASSVRQGAGSYEQYFGPGTRLTVT.